The T cell receptor (beta chain) described here comes from a study of vaccination effects on CD4 cells after COVID-19. Culturing for 9 to 10 days preceded CD4+ T cell isolation. All study participants received two doses of BNT162b2 or mRNA-1273 vaccine. Produced via immunoSEQ multiplex PCR; TCRdb's table is partial and in-frame only. The sample yields approximately 57,000 clones, just under 80% seen once. Comment on this clone: Antigen specificity is unknown.

Sequencing was performed on CD4+ T cells from PBMCs cultured without peptide, taken after COVID-19 vaccination. This receptor was taken from a human donor who received a COVID-19 vaccine.

For the CDR3, the DNA is TGCGCCAGCAGCCCGGGGGGGACAGGGGCGTACGAGCAGTACTTC. It codes for CASSPGGTGAYEQYF. The V and J genes are TRBV5-1 and TRBJ2-7; 10 nucleotides line up with TRBD1. This CDR3 is 15 amino acids long. V lost 4 bases to trimming and J lost 4 bases; unmatched junction nucleotides: 8. Germline loops: CDR1 SGHRS, CDR2 YFSETQ.